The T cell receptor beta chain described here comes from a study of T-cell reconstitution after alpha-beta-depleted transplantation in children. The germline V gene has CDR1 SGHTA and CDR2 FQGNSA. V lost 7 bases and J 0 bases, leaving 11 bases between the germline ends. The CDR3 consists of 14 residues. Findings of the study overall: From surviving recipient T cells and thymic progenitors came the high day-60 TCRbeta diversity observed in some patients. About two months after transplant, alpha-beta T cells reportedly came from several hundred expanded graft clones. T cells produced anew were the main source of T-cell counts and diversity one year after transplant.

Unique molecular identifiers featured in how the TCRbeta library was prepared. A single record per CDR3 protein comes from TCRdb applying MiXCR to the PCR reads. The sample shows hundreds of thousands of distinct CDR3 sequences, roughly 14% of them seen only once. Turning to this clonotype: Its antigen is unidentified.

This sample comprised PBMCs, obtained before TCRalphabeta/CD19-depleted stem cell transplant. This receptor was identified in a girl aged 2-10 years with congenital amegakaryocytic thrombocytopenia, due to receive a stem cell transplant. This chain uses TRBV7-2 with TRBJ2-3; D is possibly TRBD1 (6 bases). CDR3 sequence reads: CASTLQGSTDTQYF. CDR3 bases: TGTGCCAGCACCCTACAGGGTAGCACAGATACGCAGTATTTT.